A selection of T cell receptor beta chains follows, all from one sample in a study of blood T cell repertoires in acute mononucleosis. Here immunoSEQ multiplex PCR was the method, and the copy in TCRdb shows in-frame clones only, minus some. The sample records roughly 2,000 clones, approximately 28% being singletons. The source was EBV YVL epitope tetramer+ CD8+ T cells sorted from PBMCs, collected during acute infectious mononucleosis. The origin of the receptors is a man aged 18-30 years with infectious mononucleosis caused by EBV. Both conserved end residues are trimmed from each CDR3.

v_gene: TRBV6-1
len: 11
j_gene: TRBJ2-1
CDR3aa: ASSDPFLNEQF

v_gene: TRBV6-5
len: 13
j_gene: TRBJ2-3
CDR3aa: ASSALLGSASTVC

v_gene: TRBV13
len: 12
j_gene: TRBJ2-5
CDR3aa: ASSQLSGRETQY

v_gene: TRBV5-4
len: 10
j_gene: TRBJ1-1
CDR3aa: ASSWTDTEAF

v_gene: TRBV11-1
len: 13
j_gene: TRBJ2-3
CDR3aa: ASSALLGSASTQY

v_gene: TRBV19
len: 10
j_gene: TRBJ2-1
CDR3aa: ASSLFSNEQF

v_gene: TRBV25-1
len: 11
j_gene: TRBJ2-1
CDR3aa: ASSDPFLNEQF

v_gene: TRBV6-7
len: 15
j_gene: TRBJ2-1
CDR3aa: ASRLRGRGIVNNEQF

v_gene: TRBV27
len: 14
j_gene: TRBJ2-5
CDR3aa: ATSDFSGRGGETQY

v_gene: TRBV29-1
len: 10
j_gene: TRBJ2-7
CDR3aa: SSGVSSYEQY

v_gene: TRBV11-2
len: 14
j_gene: TRBJ2-5
CDR3aa: ASSPAREREVETQY

v_gene: TRBV6-6
len: 12
j_gene: TRBJ2-5
CDR3aa: ASSYYGGRETQY

v_gene: TRBV5-8
len: 14
j_gene: TRBJ2-7
CDR3aa: ASSLDGAEGSYEQY

v_gene: TRBV30
len: 11
j_gene: TRBJ2-1
CDR3aa: AWRSPAYNEQF

v_gene: TRBV7-6
len: 10
j_gene: TRBJ2-5
CDR3aa: ASSGHQETQY

v_gene: TRBV6-5
len: 13
j_gene: TRBJ1-5
CDR3aa: ASGDVTALDQPQH

v_gene: TRBV7-3
len: 13
j_gene: -
CDR3aa: ASSPMLGGADTQH